The entry below gives a single T cell receptor (beta chain) sequence along with its context. This specimen comes from a study of blood T cell repertoires in COVID-19. Background on the study: Acute-phase and convalescent COVID-19 samples originated in the United States, Italy and Spain. The cDNA or gDNA used as material had been derived from T cells, B-cell-depleted T cells, or PBMCs.

Per the original data handling: It was from reference gene primer amplification that nucleated cell counts were estimated. Only in-frame clones appear in the TCRdb table, and some are missing; sequencing was by immunoSEQ multiplex PCR. The DNA was the basis for D and trimming; V, J and clone size are from that table. The sample yields fewer than 300,000 clones, 90% to 95% seen once. Enrolled during active infection, Seattle patients were then followed longitudinally. The source of this sequence is a woman younger than 45 with COVID-19, enrolled during active disease. The specimen sequenced was peripheral blood.

The CDR3 region has the DNA TGTGCCAGCAGCAGGCAGGGTGGCACCGGGGAGCTGTTTTTT. This sequence encodes CASSRQGGTGELFF. The chain combines TRBV6-5 with TRBJ2-2; D may be TRBD1 (5 bases). V was clipped by 6 bases and J by 4 bases, with 12 bases between them. Germline V lookup: CDR1 MNHEY, CDR2 SVGAGI. The CDR3 loop spans 14 amino acids.